This T cell receptor beta chain stems from a study of cytomegalovirus exposure and HLA in healthy donors. The PCR had 60 Vbeta and 13 Jbeta primers. Sequencing was performed with immunoSEQ multiplex PCR; in TCRdb, only in-frame clones are kept and a portion is missing. The data show about 150,000 clones, with roughly 79% seen just once and over 2.5% held by the top ten. Remarks on this clone: One end of the junction does not line up with germline, which may come from a read error.

The CDR3 consists of 15 residues. Looked up from germline, CDR1 is MDHEN and CDR2 is SYDVKM. Sequenced: PBMCs. This sequence joins TRBV28 and TRBJ1-6; D gene uncertain. The origin of this receptor is a woman in her forties or fifties in good health and CMV-seropositive. The CDR3 here is CASSPVSPYNSPLHF. The CDR3 nucleotides read TGTGCCAGCAGTCCTGTAAGCCCCTACAATTCACCCCTCCACTTT.